This record concerns one TCR beta chain sequence. TCR beta CDR3 regions were amplified from RNA. The HTBI primer set was used in a first-round RT-PCR of the TCR CDR3. TCRdb redid the calling of the multiplex PCR reads with MiXCR, one entry per CDR3 protein. The sample lists around 700,000 distinct CDR3 sequences, over 15% occurring once. This record belongs to a study of T cells in Graves' hyperthyroidism and ophthalmopathy. The receptor was derived from a woman between 45 and 60 years old with Graves' hyperthyroidism that later progressed to Graves' ophthalmopathy. The sequenced sample was blood.

CDR3 loop: CASSLLQANSPLHF. Here the CDR3 DNA reads TGTGCCAGCAGCTTATTACAGGCAAATTCACCCCTCCACTTT. The gene calls are TRBV5-5 and TRBJ1-6; perhaps TRBD1 as D (5 bases). The CDR3 length is 14 residues. The V and J ends lost 2 bases and 7 bases respectively, with 10 bases between them. CDR1 is SGHKS and CDR2 is YYEKEE in the germline V gene (reference sequence).